This T cell receptor beta chain was sequenced in a study of blood T cells in healthy people across ages. Study-wide context: Template switching recovered approximately one barcoded beta molecule for every two T cells.

Combining a sample-barcoded 5' primer with a J-beta primer mix, a second PCR ran for about 7 to 11 cycles. TCRdb used MiXCR to reprocess the 5' RACE reads, holding one entry per CDR3 protein. Of 1.5 million to 1.8 million distinct CDR3 sequences listed, roughly 43% are singletons. Germline values: CDR1 KGHSH, CDR2 LQKENI. The CDR3 runs to 16 residues. With 4 bases removed from V and 0 bases from J, the gap between germline ends came to 16 bases. The V gene is TRBV18, the J gene TRBJ2-7; D may be TRBD2 (5 bases). Sequencing was performed on blood. The sequence was collected from a woman aged 18 to 35 in good health. CDR3 nucleotide sequence: TGTGCCAGCTCACTACGAGGGTCAGCAAGCTCCTACGAGCAGTACTTC. This gives the protein CASSLRGSASSYEQYF.